The rows below give T cell receptor beta chains drawn from one sample of a study of OX40 agonist ivuxolimab in advanced cancers. Clones were sequenced by immunoSEQ multiplex PCR, and TCRdb holds only the in-frame ones, with some missing. The sample carries under 75,000 clones, approximately 89% recorded once. The sequencing here drew on CD4+ or CD8+ T cells sorted from blood, taken in a trial of the OX40 agonist ivuxolimab. Receptors were obtained from an adult with an advanced solid tumor such as melanoma, head and neck, liver or kidney cancer. CDR3s include the opening cysteine and the closing phenylalanine or tryptophan. Each record gives: V gene, J gene, CDR3 protein.

>TRBV6-1|TRBJ1-6
CASDVRADSPLHF
>TRBV5-4|TRBJ2-1
CASSTSDRDKQFF
>TRBV7-8|TRBJ2-6
CASSLGPSLAGANVLTF
>TRBV18|TRBJ2-5
CASSPVQLAAPYQETQYF
>TRBV10-3|TRBJ2-3
CAISSDRAPSDTQYF
>TRBV27|TRBJ1-1
CASRSQGENTEAFF
>TRBV7-6|TRBJ1-6
CASSSLPRTGTFSYNSPLHF
>TRBV7-2|TRBJ1-2
CASSLTGANYGYTF
>TRBV11-2|TRBJ1-4
CASSLAGQGIEKLFF
>TRBV27|TRBJ2-7
CASSLSPDRRGYF
>TRBV10-3|TRBJ1-2
CAISEGNYGYTF
>TRBV18|TRBJ1-5
CASSPRGAYSNQPQHF
>TRBV7-9|TRBJ2-1
CASSLDRGGNEQFF
>TRBV6-6|TRBJ2-4
CASRDRQLAKNIQYF
>TRBV6-1|TRBJ2-1
CASRHTYNEQFF
>TRBV11-2|TRBJ1-2
CASSLAGQGDGYTF
>TRBV27|TRBJ2-1
CASSSRAPYNEQFF
>TRBV28|TRBJ2-1
CASSEAGGNEQFF
>TRBV11-3|TRBJ1-2
CASSPLRDRGFYGYTF
>TRBV19|TRBJ2-2
CASSIEGTRSGELFF
>TRBV11-2|TRBJ1-1
CASSLSGTANTEAFF
>TRBV4-1|TRBJ1-3
CASSQEGIGSGNTIYF
>TRBV5-1|TRBJ1-3
CASSPQGSDTIYF
>TRBV5-1|TRBJ2-7
CASSLAGEQYF
>TRBV7-6|TRBJ1-5
CASSLALGQPQHF
>TRBV14|TRBJ1-1
CASSQDRRNRFF
>TRBV21-1|TRBJ1-1
CASTRDLNTEAFF
>TRBV11-2|TRBJ2-7
CASSPTSYSYEQYF
>TRBV9|TRBJ2-5
CARGGQRKFLVTQYF
>TRBV7-2|TRBJ2-3
CASSFGAGDTQYF
>TRBV5-1|TRBJ2-7
CASSHGTSGNEQYF
>TRBV19|TRBJ1-5
CASSTESGPLPQHF
>TRBV18|TRBJ1-5
CASSPGTSQPQHF
>TRBV19|TRBJ2-1
CASSSLAGGSYNEQFF
>TRBV19|TRBJ2-1
CASSLYNEQFF
>TRBV13|TRBJ2-5
CASSKRLAEETQYF
>TRBV28|TRBJ1-1
CASSSTRMGRNTEAFF
>TRBV7-2|TRBJ2-1
CASSPAFYNEQFF
>TRBV7-8|TRBJ2-4
CASSLRRGDKNIQYF
>TRBV18|TRBJ1-2
CASSPSTFRGQAPEKVDGYTF